This TCR beta chain came from a study of monozygotic twins with inflammatory bowel disease. On this clonotype: Its antigen is not known.

The study, taken as a whole, reports: Repertoire similarity matched across concordant and discordant twins, perhaps owing to limited power. Fewer clonotypes were shared with others by IBD patients than by healthy twins, especially with disease activity.

Looked up from germline, CDR1 is LNHNV and CDR2 is YYDKDF (reference sequence). This CDR3 is 15 amino acids long. Researchers ran eight separate cDNA reactions for each sample. TCRdb re-called the 5' RACE reads; every CDR3 protein appears as one record, without DNA. Its table records about 160,000 distinct CDR3 sequences. Sequencing was carried out using blood. This sequence joins TRBV15 and TRBJ2-2; lacking DNA, the TRBD1 call made by TCRdb goes unchecked. The source is a human donor with ulcerative colitis or Crohn's disease, or a healthy co-twin of an affected twin (not recorded which). CDR3 in amino acids: CATSRGRGITGELFF.